The 30 T cell receptor beta chains below were found in one sample sequenced in a study of T cell changes during pregnancy in multiple sclerosis. Assay: immunoSEQ multiplex PCR; the TCRdb copy retains only in-frame clones and omits some. In the table there are approximately 85,000 clones, about nine tenths of which are singletons. The sequences come from peripheral blood, collected in the first trimester of pregnancy. The source is a female donor with multiple sclerosis, enrolled in a pregnancy study.

This chain joins TRBV2 and TRBJ2-7; 11 bases line up with TRBD1. Germline V lookup: CDR1 SNHLY, CDR2 FYNNEI. The CDR3 extends over 15 amino acids. The V gene end was trimmed by 6 bases and the J gene end by 3 bases; junction bases not matched to a gene: 7. The CDR3 loop is CASRKGQGGNYEQYF. As DNA, the CDR3 is TGTGCCAGCAGGAAGGGACAGGGGGGCAACTACGAGCAGTACTTC.

This rearrangement joins TRBV9 to TRBJ2-2; 8 bases line up with TRBD1. Germline CDR1 SGDLS, CDR2 YYNGEE. The V segment lost 5 bases and the J segment 4 bases; nucleotides outside the gene matches: 16. This CDR3 is 18 amino acids long. The CDR3 nucleotides are TGTGCCAGCAGGCCCGATCCAGGGCAGGGGGCACTCACCGGGGAGCTGTTTTTT. Its translation: CASRPDPGQGALTGELFF.

The chain has TRBV7-9 and TRBJ1-1, with D possibly matching TRBD1 (5 bases). V gave up 1 base and J gave up 4 bases, with 13 bases separating them. CDR1 SEHNR and CDR2 FQNEAQ come from the germline V gene (reference sequence). This CDR3 has 15 residues. DNA of the CDR3: TGTGCCAGCAGCTTAGAGGCGGGGCCCAGCACTGAAGCTTTCTTT. It translates to CASSLEAGPSTEAFF. Full variable domain (rest looked up from reference TRBV7-9 and TRBJ1-1): DTGVSQNPRHKITKRGQNVTFRCDPISEHNRLYWYRQTLGQGPEFLTYFQNEAQLEKSRLLSDRFSAERPKGSFSTLEIQRTEQGDSAMYLCASSLEAGPSTEAFFGQGTRLTVV.

This clone appeared a single time. The rearrangement links TRBV9 to TRBJ2-5; D may be TRBD1 (5 bases). The CDR3 sequence is 15 residues long. V was pared by 0 bases and J by 2 bases, with 11 bases between. CDR1 and CDR2 (germline): SGDLS, YYNGEE. The CDR3 DNA is TGTGCCAGCAGCGTAGGAGCAGGGATACAAGAGACCCAGTACTTC. It translates to CASSVGAGIQETQYF. Variable domain in full (rest from reference TRBV9 and TRBJ2-5): DSGVTQTPKHLITATGQRVTLRCSPRSGDLSVYWYQQSLDQGLQFLIQYYNGEERAKGNILERFSAQQFPDLHSELNLSSLELGDSALYFCASSVGAGIQETQYFGPGTRLLVL.

The V gene is TRBV7-3, the J gene TRBJ2-1, with D possibly being TRBD1 (6 bases). From germline, CDR1 is SGHTA and CDR2 FQGTGA. The CDR3 loop spans 15 amino acids. Trimming left V 2 bases short and J 4 bases short, with 12 bases between. CDR3 sequence: CASSLQGNYYNEQFF. CDR3 in DNA: TGTGCCAGCAGCTTACAGGGGAACTATTACAATGAGCAGTTCTTC.

This clone has only one observation. The chain uses TRBV28 and TRBJ2-1, with 14 bases that match TRBD2. Germline values: CDR1 MDHEN, CDR2 SYDVKM. Unmatched junction bases numbered 4, after V lost 6 bases and J lost 3 bases. This CDR3 has 16 residues. The CDR3 protein is CASSPGLAGVYNEQFF. The CDR3 DNA reads TGTGCCAGCAGCCCGGGACTAGCGGGAGTCTACAATGAGCAGTTCTTC.

The chain has TRBV27 and TRBJ2-2; possibly TRBD2 for D (6 bases). The germline gives CDR1 MNHEY, CDR2 SMNVEV (reference sequence). The V and J ends lost 1 base and 4 bases respectively, with 22 bases between them. This CDR3 is 19 amino acids long. DNA of the CDR3: TGTGCCAGCAGTTTATTCCCCGCCTTCCGGGGACTCAGCACCGGGGAGCTGTTTTTT. Its protein product is CASSLFPAFRGLSTGELFF.

The V call is TRBV5-6, the J call TRBJ2-7; 9 nucleotides agree with TRBD2. Germline V gene lookup returns CDR1 SGHDT and CDR2 YYEEEE. V shed 1 base, J shed 7 bases, and the junction held 6 bases outside the gene matches. The CDR3 has 14 residues. The CDR3 here is CASSLSGLATEQYF. The CDR3 region has the DNA TGTGCCAGCAGCTTGTCGGGACTAGCTACAGAGCAGTACTTC. The variable domain in full, with the rest retrieved from reference TRBV5-6 and TRBJ2-7, is DAGVTQSPTHLIKTRGQQVTLRCSPKSGHDTVSWYQQALGQGPQFIFQYYEEEERQRGNFPDRFSGHQFPNYSSELNVNALLLGDSALYLCASSLSGLATEQYFGPGTRLTVT.

This chain links TRBV5-6 with TRBJ1-3, with 9 bases that match TRBD1. This CDR3 region has 18 residues. J gave up 4 bases and V 3 bases, and 14 bases lay outside the gene matches. CDR1 is SGHDT and CDR2 is YYEEEE in the germline V gene. The CDR3 nucleotides are TGTGCCAGCAGCTCAACCGGCATCGGACAGGGGACAGGAAACACCATATATTTT. It is translated as CASSSTGIGQGTGNTIYF.

This sequence joins TRBV4-3 and TRBJ2-7, with TRBD2 matching over 15 bases. Losses at the gene ends were 4 bases for V and 5 bases for J; bases not matched to a gene: 3. Germline V gives CDR1 LGHNA, CDR2 YSLEER. The CDR3 runs 15 residues. CDR3 amino acids: CASSRTSGGAHEQYF. The CDR3, as DNA: TGCGCCAGCAGCCGGACTAGCGGGGGGGCCCACGAGCAGTACTTC.

The chain joins TRBV15 to TRBJ1-3; no firm D call. The CDR3 runs to 13 residues. V gave up 5 bases and J gave up 0 bases, with 5 bases separating them. Germline V gene sequence: CDR1 LNHNV, CDR2 YYDKDF (reference sequence). The DNA for the CDR3 is TGTGCCACCAGCCGACACTCTGGAAACACCATATATTTT. This translates into CATSRHSGNTIYF.

The J gene is TRBJ2-5, the V gene TRBV18; 7 nucleotides match TRBD1. Unmatched junction bases numbered 7, after V lost 6 bases and J lost 3 bases. The CDR3 covers 14 residues. CDR1 is KGHSH, CDR2 LQKENI, per germline. The DNA of the CDR3 is TGTGCCAGCTCGCCGGGACAGACTAAAGAGACCCAGTACTTC. Encoded protein: CASSPGQTKETQYF.

The chain uses TRBV7-9 and TRBJ2-3; perhaps TRBD1 as D (5 bases). In germline, CDR1 is SEHNR, CDR2 FQNEAQ (reference sequence). There are 15 residues in the CDR3. Trimming pared 3 bases from V and 0 bases from J, leaving 10 bases between. CDR3 sequence: CASSFGDSSTDTQYF. Written as DNA, the CDR3 is TGTGCCAGCAGCTTTGGAGACAGTAGCACAGATACGCAGTATTTT.

V gene TRBV5-1 combines with J gene TRBJ1-2, with D maybe TRBD1 (6 bases). Germline values: CDR1 SGHRS, CDR2 YFSETQ. The CDR3 contains 15 residues. The germline V and J ends were trimmed by 2 bases and 5 bases, with 16 bases remaining between them. The CDR3 loop is CASSFGTGNGYGYTF. The CDR3 DNA reads TGCGCCAGCAGCTTCGGAACAGGGAATGGATATGGCTACACCTTC.

Only one count was recorded for this clone. This sequence joins TRBV7-2 and TRBJ2-2; 7 bases fit TRBD1. Germline values: CDR1 SGHTA, CDR2 FQGNSA. Unmatched junction bases numbered 5, after V lost 6 bases and J lost 4 bases. The CDR3 runs 14 residues. CDR3 bases: TGTGCCAGCAGAAGGGGGCGCCTCACCGGGGAGCTGTTTTTT. Translation gives CASRRGRLTGELFF.

J is TRBJ1-2 and V is TRBV4-1; D gene ambiguous. Per the germline V gene, CDR1 is MGHRA and CDR2 is YSYEKL. Trimming shortened V by 5 bases and J by 0 bases, and 10 bases separated the two germline ends. This CDR3 has 14 amino acids. The CDR3 protein is CASSITPTNYGYTF. The CDR3 DNA reads TGCGCCAGCAGCATAACACCGACTAACTATGGCTACACCTTC.

The V gene is TRBV29-1, the J gene TRBJ2-1; 9 bases match TRBD1. The CDR3 totals 18 residues. J gave up 4 bases and V 2 bases, and 15 bases lay outside the gene matches. Germline V gene sequence: CDR1 SQVTM, CDR2 ANQGSEA. Written as DNA, the CDR3 is TGCAGCGTTGAACGACCCAAAGGAAGACAGGGGGGATACAATGAGCAGTTCTTC. It encodes CSVERPKGRQGGYNEQFF.

The CDR3 coding sequence is TGTGCCAGCAGCGTAGGTTCAGCTAGCGGGGGGGCTCGCAATGAGCAGTTCTTC. This encodes CASSVGSASGGARNEQFF. The chain employs TRBV9 and TRBJ2-1; 12 bases are shared with TRBD2. The ends lost 0 bases at V and 6 bases at J; junction bases unmatched: 10. The length of the CDR3 is 18 residues. Germline V gene data show CDR1 as SGDLS and CDR2 as YYNGEE.

The genes are TRBV6-5 and TRBJ1-2; weak D call: TRBD1 (6 bases). CDR1 MNHEY and CDR2 SVGAGI come from the germline V gene. V lost 6 bases and J 2 bases, leaving 16 bases between the germline ends. The CDR3 length is 15 residues. The CDR3 is CASSQRGQENYGYTF. Written as DNA, the CDR3 is TGTGCCAGCAGCCAGCGGGGGCAGGAGAACTATGGCTACACCTTC.

The V and J genes are TRBV7-8 and TRBJ1-2; 8 bases map to TRBD1. Germline CDR1 reads SGHVS; CDR2 reads FQNEAQ. V lost 4 bases, J lost 7 bases, and 8 bases stayed unmatched. This CDR3 contains 14 residues. CDR3 sequence (DNA): TGTGCCAGCAGCTCTTCCGGGACAGGCTTTGGCTACACCTTC. It yields the protein CASSSSGTGFGYTF.

This clone was detected only once. The rearrangement joins TRBV5-3 to TRBJ2-4; 9 positions agree with TRBD1. TRBV5-3 is labeled an ORF, and its function is uncertain. With 5 bases clipped from V and 1 base from J, the junction kept 10 bases outside the gene matches. This CDR3 region has 17 residues. Here the CDR3 reads CARRTPGTGLAKNIQYF. The DNA for the CDR3 is TGTGCCAGAAGAACCCCCGGGACAGGGCTCGCCAAAAACATTCAGTACTTC.

The rearrangement links TRBV9 to TRBJ2-3, with 11 bases matching TRBD2. V lost 3 bases to trimming and J lost 4 bases; unmatched junction nucleotides: 4. Germline CDR1 is SGDLS and CDR2 is YYNGEE. This CDR3 region has 15 residues. The CDR3 nucleotides read TGTGCCAGCAGCGGATATAGCGGGGGGGCAGATACGCAGTATTTT. Its protein is CASSGYSGGADTQYF.

This chain uses TRBV6-5 with TRBJ2-1; D perhaps matches TRBD1 (5 bases). Germline lookup yields CDR1 MNHEY and CDR2 SVGAGI. Trimming shortened V by 2 bases and J by 5 bases, and 7 bases separated the two germline ends. This CDR3 spans 13 amino acids. The DNA for the CDR3 is TGTGCCAGCAGTTACGACAGACACAATGAGCAGTTCTTC. Amino acids: CASSYDRHNEQFF.

J is TRBJ1-5 and V is TRBV15; D is undetermined. Germline CDR1 is LNHNV and CDR2 is YYDKDF (reference sequence). Trimming took 0 bases from V and 8 from J, leaving 8 bases between them. CDR3 length: 13 amino acids. CDR3: CATSRDGREPQHF. CDR3 nucleotide sequence: TGTGCCACCAGCAGAGACGGGAGGGAGCCCCAGCATTTT. Full variable domain (rest looked up from reference TRBV15 and TRBJ1-5): DAMVIQNPRYQVTQFGKPVTLSCSQTLNHNVMYWYQQKSSQAPKLLFHYYDKDFNNEADTPDNFQSRRPNTSFCFLDIRSPGLGDTAMYLCATSRDGREPQHFGDGTRLSIL.

The table lists this clone with a count of one. The V call is TRBV7-2, the J call TRBJ2-4; weak D call: TRBD1 (5 bases). The length of the CDR3 is 15 residues. CDR1 and CDR2 from the germline V gene are SGHTA and FQGNSA. The V end lost 3 bases, the J end lost 1 base, and 10 bases lay between the germline ends. The chain's CDR3 is CASSFSGWAKNIQYF. In DNA, the CDR3 is TGTGCCAGCAGCTTTTCAGGGTGGGCCAAAAACATTCAGTACTTC.

This chain links TRBV23-1 with TRBJ2-1; 13 positions agree with TRBD2. TRBV23-1 is flagged as an ORF with uncertain function. The V gene end was trimmed by 0 bases and the J gene end by 4 bases; junction bases not matched to a gene: 18. The CDR3 is made up of 22 amino acids. CDR3 amino acids: CASSQSSPWTSGSKAGYNEQFF. The CDR3 DNA reads as TGCGCCAGCAGTCAATCGAGTCCGTGGACTAGCGGGAGTAAAGCGGGGTACAATGAGCAGTTCTTC.

This chain's CDR3 is CASRSPSGPGNEQFF. CDR3 DNA sequence: TGTGCCAGCAGGTCTCCTAGCGGACCGGGAAATGAGCAGTTCTTC. The rearrangement uses TRBV6-5 and TRBJ2-1; 7 positions match TRBD2. V shed 6 bases and J 7 bases; nucleotides not matched to a gene: 12. Germline CDR1 MNHEY, CDR2 SVGAGI. This CDR3 comprises 15 residues.

The chain couples TRBV28 to TRBJ1-6; 10 bases are a match to TRBD1. CDR3 size: 20 residues. Germline lookup yields CDR1 MDHEN and CDR2 SYDVKM. V lost 2 bases, J lost 1 base, and 11 bases stayed unmatched. The CDR3: CASSLVGVRTGGSYNSPLHF. Written as DNA, the CDR3 is TGTGCCAGCAGTTTAGTTGGTGTGAGGACAGGGGGGTCCTATAATTCACCCCTCCACTTT.

The chain joins TRBV4-2 to TRBJ2-1; possible D gene TRBD2, 5 bases. V gave up 4 bases and J gave up 1 base, with 11 bases separating them. Germline assignment: CDR1 LGHNA and CDR2 YNFKEQ. The CDR3 is 15 residues long. DNA for the CDR3: TGTGCCAGCAGCCTCTTTCCGGGGTCCTACAATGAGCAGTTCTTC. Protein product: CASSLFPGSYNEQFF.

J is TRBJ2-5 and V is TRBV7-2; TRBD1 aligns across 8 bases. The junction had 1 base not matched to a gene; V was cut back by 0 bases and J by 1 base. Germline loops: CDR1 SGHTA, CDR2 FQGNSA. CDR3 length equals 15 residues. CDR3 in DNA: TGTGCCAGCAGCTTAGCGACAGGGGCCCAAGAGACCCAGTACTTC. Its protein product is CASSLATGAQETQYF.